These 20 T cell receptor beta chains were sequenced from one sample in a study of cytomegalovirus exposure and HLA in healthy donors. The PCR employed 60 Vbeta primers together with 13 Jbeta primers. The method was immunoSEQ multiplex PCR; TCRdb's version includes in-frame clones alone and lacks a portion of them. The sample carries about 150,000 clones, 73% recorded once. The source material was PBMCs. These receptor sequences come from a young woman in good health and CMV-seronegative.

In DNA, the CDR3 is TGTGCCAGTAGGAGGGACAGCTCCTACGAGCAGTACTTC. Amino acids: CASRRDSSYEQYF. The V and J genes are TRBV7-8 and TRBJ2-7, with D possibly matching TRBD1 (7 bases). From germline, CDR1 is SGHVS and CDR2 FQNEAQ. With 9 bases removed from V and 0 bases from J, the gap between germline ends came to 12 bases. This CDR3 region has 13 residues. Drawing the rest from reference TRBV7-8 and TRBJ2-7, the complete variable domain is GAGVSQSPRYKVAKRGQDVALRCDPISGHVSLFWYQQALGQGPEFLTYFQNEAQLDKSGLPSDRFFAERPEGSVSTLKIQRTQQEDSAVYLCASRRDSSYEQYFGPGTRLTVT.

This chain links TRBV7-9 with TRBJ1-2; D is unclear. Germline assignment: CDR1 SEHNR and CDR2 FQNEAQ (reference sequence). The CDR3 is 13 amino acids. Trimming took 1 base from V and 4 from J, leaving 7 bases between them. The CDR3 protein is CASSLGWSYGYTF. CDR3 in DNA: TGTGCCAGCAGCTTAGGCTGGAGCTATGGCTACACCTTC.

This clone was picked up a small number of times. The chain couples TRBV5-5 to TRBJ2-7; D perhaps matches TRBD2 (6 bases). The ends were cut back, 0 bases at V and 3 bases at J, with 13 bases in the middle. Germline assignment: CDR1 SGHKS and CDR2 YYEKEE (reference sequence). The CDR3 is made up of 15 amino acids. The CDR3 region is CASSLVPGEVYEQYV. CDR3 sequence (DNA): TGTGCCAGCAGCTTGGTACCGGGAGAGGTCTACGAGCAGTACGTC.

The chain is built from TRBV21-1 and TRBJ1-6. TRBV21-1 corresponds to a pseudogene. The CDR3 runs 14 residues. In DNA, the CDR3 is TGTGCCAGCAGCCAAAGCGCGCCCCTATGGGCCCTCCACTTT. Protein: CASSQSAPLWALHF.

As to this clone: Its ends do not fully match the called genes, so a read error is possible. The gene calls are TRBV7-9 and TRBJ1-6, with D possibly matching TRBD1 (5 bases). This CDR3 contains 16 residues. Germline V gene lookup returns CDR1 SEHNR and CDR2 FQNEAQ (reference sequence). The CDR3 bases are TGTTCCAGCAGCTTGACAGCTAGCTCCTATAATTCACCCCTCCACTTT. The encoded protein is CSSSLTASSYNSPLHF.

V is TRBV27 and J is TRBJ2-5; unclear D gene. This CDR3 spans 12 amino acids. CDR1 MNHEY and CDR2 SMNVEV come from the germline V gene (reference sequence). V was shortened by 1 base and J by 5 bases, with 5 bases between the two germline ends. The CDR3 loop is CASSLYRETQYF. As DNA, the CDR3 is TGTGCCAGCAGTTTATACCGGGAGACCCAGTACTTC.

The chain has TRBV4-3 and TRBJ1-4, with 7 bases that match TRBD1. V lost 0 bases, J lost 4 bases, and 5 bases stayed unmatched. CDR3 length: 16 amino acids. The V gene's germline CDR1 is LGHNA and CDR2 YSLEER. The CDR3 here is CASSQDGTDINEKLFF. DNA of the CDR3: TGCGCCAGCAGCCAAGATGGGACAGATATTAATGAAAAACTGTTTTTT.

V is TRBV2 and J is TRBJ1-6, with 8 bases matching TRBD1. Per the germline V gene, CDR1 is SNHLY and CDR2 is FYNNEI. V lost 4 bases, J lost 7 bases, and 6 bases stayed unmatched. The CDR3 loop spans 15 amino acids. CDR3 in DNA: TGTGCCAGCAGTGCTGACAGGGGTGCGAATTCACCCCTCCACTTT. This translates into CASSADRGANSPLHF.

The V call is TRBV12-5, the J call TRBJ1-2; tentatively, D is TRBD1 (6 bases). V was clipped by 3 bases and J by 8 bases, with 13 bases between them. This CDR3 is 13 amino acids long. The V gene's germline CDR1 is LGHNT and CDR2 FRNRAP. This CDR3 reads CASGFGGARGYTF. CDR3 nucleotides: TGTGCTAGTGGTTTTGGGGGGGCCCGCGGCTACACCTTC.

V and J are TRBV7-2 and TRBJ1-1, with D maybe TRBD1 (6 bases). Germline V gene lookup returns CDR1 SGHTA and CDR2 FQGNSA. V was clipped by 5 bases and J by 4 bases, with 14 bases between them. CDR3 length: 14 residues. CDR3 bases: TGTGCCAGCAGCACGCAGGGGCATGGCACTGAAGCTTTCTTT. Amino acids: CASSTQGHGTEAFF.

This clone was counted once. The chain has TRBV11-3 and TRBJ2-1, with 7 bases fitting TRBD2. CDR3 length equals 15 residues. Looked up from germline, CDR1 is SGHNT and CDR2 is YENEEA. Germline trimming cut 5 bases from V and 2 bases from J; bases unmatched to any gene: 6. DNA of the CDR3: TGTGCCAGCAGCCTTGAGGGGACTACCTACAATGAGCAGTTCTTC. Protein sequence: CASSLEGTTYNEQFF.

The gene calls are TRBV2 and TRBJ1-5, with no clear D. Germline CDR1 SNHLY, CDR2 FYNNEI. CDR3 length: 14 residues. V was clipped by 8 bases and J by 0 bases, with 11 bases between them. CDR3 in amino acids: CASLAGYSNQPQHF. DNA of the CDR3: TGTGCCAGCCTTGCGGGTTATAGCAATCAGCCCCAGCATTTT.

On this clone: Other DNA sequences in this specimen translate into the identical CDR3. The chain links TRBV6-1 to TRBJ2-5; a weak D match, TRBD2 (5 bases). Trimming shortened V by 3 bases and J by 4 bases, and 9 bases separated the two germline ends. The CDR3 is made up of 13 amino acids. Germline V lookup: CDR1 MNHNS, CDR2 SASEGT. The CDR3 is CASSDLARETQYF. The DNA of the CDR3 is TGTGCCAGCAGTGATTTAGCGAGAGAGACCCAGTACTTC.

The J gene is TRBJ1-1, the V gene TRBV2; TRBD1 aligns across 7 bases. V gave up 10 bases and J gave up 0 bases; unmatched junction bases: 8. The germline V gene encodes CDR1 SNHLY and CDR2 FYNNEI. CDR3 length: 14 residues. CDR3 nucleotide sequence: TGTGCCACCCGACAGGGCCAAATGAACACTGAAGCTTTCTTT. Protein sequence: CATRQGQMNTEAFF.

The rearrangement uses TRBV5-1 and TRBJ2-3, with 9 bases lining up with TRBD2. CDR1 and CDR2 (germline): SGHRS, YFSETQ. V lost 4 bases and J lost 4; bases outside the gene matches: 13. The CDR3 loop spans 17 amino acids. The CDR3 DNA reads as TGCGCCAGCAGCCTAATTAGCGGGGGTCAGGTGGCAGATACGCAGTATTTT. It yields the protein CASSLISGGQVADTQYF.

The chain recombines TRBV10-3 with TRBJ2-3; tentatively, D is TRBD1 (6 bases). V lost 4 bases, J lost 3 bases, and 20 bases lay in between. Germline CDR1 is ENHRY and CDR2 is SYGVKD. CDR3 length: 17 amino acids. In nucleotides, the CDR3 is TGTGCCATCAGTGGGCCCCCAGGGGCCTTGGTTACAGATACGCAGTATTTT. Protein: CAISGPPGALVTDTQYF.

The chain has TRBV5-4 and TRBJ2-3, with a weak D call TRBD2 (5 bases). This CDR3 contains 15 residues. In germline, CDR1 is SGHNT, CDR2 YYREEE (reference sequence). Trimming cost V 1 base and J 4 bases, with 13 bases left between them. CDR3 DNA sequence: TGTGCCAGCAGCTTGTCCGGGGTTGTTTCAGATACGCAGTATTTT. This translates into CASSLSGVVSDTQYF.

Only a few counts were recorded for this clone. For the CDR3, the DNA is TGCGCCAGCAGTTCAGGAGGACTAGCGGGACCCGGCTACGAGCAGTACGTC. Its translation: CASSSGGLAGPGYEQYV. This chain uses TRBV5-1 with TRBJ2-7; 12 bases align to TRBD2. Germline trimming cut 5 bases from V and 3 bases from J; bases unmatched to any gene: 12. Looked up from germline, CDR1 is SGHRS and CDR2 is YFSETQ. The CDR3 runs to 17 residues.

The chain recombines TRBV27 with TRBJ2-7, with TRBD1 matching 11 bases. CDR3 length equals 14 residues. CDR1 and CDR2 (germline): MNHEY, SMNVEV (reference sequence). The V segment lost 4 bases and the J segment 6 bases; nucleotides outside the gene matches: 5. The CDR3 spells CASSYGTGGLEQYF. The CDR3 DNA sequence: TGTGCCAGCAGTTATGGGACAGGGGGTCTCGAGCAGTACTTC.

CDR3 sequence reads: CASSYQAEGETQYF. The CDR3 coding sequence is TGTGCCAGCAGTTATCAAGCGGAAGGGGAGACCCAGTACTTC. The V gene is TRBV27, the J gene TRBJ2-5; weak D call: TRBD2 (5 bases). V was cut by 4 bases and J by 5 bases, with 14 bases left in between. The CDR3 is 14 residues long. In germline, CDR1 is MNHEY, CDR2 SMNVEV (reference sequence).